This T cell receptor beta chain emerged from a study of early T cells in non-severe SARS-CoV-2 infection. TCRdb passed the 5' RACE reads through MiXCR, listing each CDR3 protein once. The table has around 58,000 distinct CDR3 sequences, about 7.6% seen once; the top ten hold approximately 10%. Trimming removed 4 bases at V and 2 bases at J, with 14 bases between. Germline values: CDR1 SEHNR, CDR2 FQNEAQ (reference sequence). The CDR3 has 15 amino acids. This material consisted of whole blood, taken at baseline. The chain joins TRBV7-9 to TRBJ1-2; tentatively, D is TRBD1 (6 bases). The sequence derives from an adult who was a healthcare worker with PCR-confirmed SARS-CoV-2 infection or an uninfected control (not recorded which). CDR3 in DNA: TGTGCCAGCAGCTCGGGACACAGTTTCAACTATGGCTACACCTTC. Amino acids: CASSSGHSFNYGYTF.